These T cell receptor beta chains were read from a single sample in a study of T cell responses to AZD1222 COVID-19 vaccine. Repertoires were generated with immunoSEQ multiplex PCR, while TCRdb's copy carries only in-frame clones and drops some. The sample records about 260,000 clones, roughly 93% being singletons. Source: peripheral blood, taken on day 0 of AZD1222 vaccination. The receptors shown here come from an adult in good health. The CDR3 runs from the conserved cysteine through the conserved F or W. D genes are given only for firm matches. Size tells how often a clone was seen (once, few, many) or the class of an expanded clone, and some rows leave it out.

J	V	size	D	CDR3	DNA
TRBJ1-5	TRBV5-6	-	-	CASSSGRWRQPQHF	TGTGCCAGCAGCTCGGGCAGATGGAGACAGCCCCAGCATTTT
TRBJ1-1	TRBV21-1	-	-	CASSDRTGLNTEAFF	TGTGCCAGCAGCGACCGAACAGGGCTGAACACTGAAGCTTTCTTT
TRBJ2-7	TRBV7-9	few	-	CASTRRDISYEQYF	TGTGCCAGCACCCGCCGGGACATCTCCTACGAGCAGTACTTC
TRBJ2-1	TRBV3-1/TRBV3-2	-	TRBD2	CASSPTSGSYNEQFF	TGTGCCAGCAGCCCCACTAGCGGATCCTACAATGAGCAGTTCTTC
TRBJ2-1	TRBV14	-	-	CASSQETYPYNEQFF	TGTGCCAGCAGCCAAGAGACATATCCCTACAATGAGCAGTTCTTC
TRBJ2-7	TRBV12-5	-	-	CASGLVKIVAEAYEQYF	TGTGCTAGTGGTTTGGTAAAGATCGTAGCGGAAGCCTACGAGCAGTACTTC
TRBJ1-3	TRBV3-1/TRBV3-2	once	-	CASRRSDSGNTIYF	TGTGCCAGCAGACGGTCAGACTCTGGAAACACCATATATTTT
TRBJ2-7	TRBV28	-	TRBD1	CASTPGQGYEQYF	TGTGCCAGCACCCCGGGACAGGGGTACGAGCAGTACTTC
TRBJ2-2	TRBV5-1	-	-	CASSPAGNTGELFF	TGCGCCAGCAGCCCGGCCGGAAACACCGGGGAGCTGTTTTTT
TRBJ2-7	TRBV7-8	-	TRBD2	CASSLPPGLAGNSYEQYF	TGTGCCAGCAGCTTACCCCCGGGACTAGCGGGGAACTCCTACGAGCAGTACTTC
TRBJ1-2	TRBV28	-	TRBD1	CASSPTSGQGYGYTF	TGTGCCAGCAGTCCTACCAGTGGACAGGGTTATGGCTACACCTTC
TRBJ2-3	TRBV7-9	-	-	CASSSRVGAASTDTQYF	TGTGCCAGCAGCTCGAGGGTCGGGGCCGCTAGCACAGATACGCAGTATTTT
TRBJ1-1	TRBV7-3	-	-	CASSLRGQGEAFF	TGTGCCAGCAGCTTAAGGGGTCAGGGCGAAGCTTTCTTT
TRBJ2-1	TRBV10-3	-	-	CAISEWGAGNNEQFF	TGTGCCATCAGTGAGTGGGGGGCGGGAAACAATGAGCAGTTCTTC
TRBJ2-7	TRBV7-8	-	-	CASSLGGRSSYEQYF	TGTGCCAGCAGCTTAGGGGGCAGGAGCTCCTACGAGCAGTACTTC
TRBJ2-3	TRBV2	-	-	CASSFLSDTQYF	TGTGCCAGCAGTTTCTTAAGCGATACGCAGTATTTT
TRBJ2-2	TRBV12-1	-	-	CASSPQREGDTGELFF	TGTGCCAGCAGCCCTCAGCGGGAAGGGGACACCGGGGAGCTGTTTTTT
TRBJ2-7	TRBV2	-	-	CASILPGGFPSYEQYF	TGTGCCAGCATCCTCCCAGGGGGGTTCCCCTCCTACGAGCAGTACTTC
TRBJ2-2	TRBV4-2	once	-	CASSQGQNTGELFF	TGTGCCAGCAGCCAGGGACAGAACACCGGGGAGCTGTTTTTT
TRBJ1-1	TRBV28	once	TRBD1	CASALWGQEAFF	TGTGCCAGCGCCCTTTGGGGACAGGAAGCTTTCTTT
TRBJ1-1	TRBV25-1	-	-	CASSGAWGNTEAFF	TGTGCCAGCAGTGGGGCATGGGGGAACACTGAAGCTTTCTTT
TRBJ2-5	TRBV6-5	-	TRBD2	CASSDSAGVGETQYF	TGTGCCAGCAGCGACTCGGCGGGAGTGGGGGAGACCCAGTACTTC
TRBJ1-1	TRBV28	-	-	CASSVPPMNTEAFF	TGTGCCAGCAGTGTCCCACCTATGAACACTGAAGCTTTCTTT
TRBJ2-5	TRBV10-3	-	TRBD2	CAIREAGGLETQYF	TGTGCCATCAGGGAAGCGGGGGGGCTCGAGACCCAGTACTTC
TRBJ2-6	TRBV28	-	-	CASSVQLAGANVLTF	TGTGCCAGCAGTGTACAGTTGGCTGGGGCCAACGTCCTGACTTTC
TRBJ2-7	TRBV28	few	TRBD2	CASSLVGAGDYEQYF	TGTGCCAGCAGTTTAGTCGGAGCGGGAGATTACGAGCAGTACTTC
TRBJ1-2	TRBV19	-	-	CASSPQGAYNYGYTF	TGTGCCAGTAGCCCTCAGGGCGCATATAACTATGGCTACACCTTC
TRBJ2-4	TRBV13	-	-	CASSLRTGGAKNIQYF	TGTGCCAGCAGCTTAAGGACCGGGGGCGCCAAAAACATTCAGTACTTC
TRBJ2-3	TRBV7-9	-	TRBD2	CASIIPAGGPTDTQYF	TGTGCCAGCATCATTCCGGCGGGAGGGCCCACAGATACGCAGTATTTT
TRBJ2-5	TRBV27	few	-	CASSLLVSGETQYF	TGTGCCAGCAGTTTATTAGTATCAGGGGAGACCCAGTACTTC
TRBJ2-5	TRBV6-5	once	-	CASSYLSRGETQYF	TGTGCCAGCAGTTACTTGTCCAGGGGCGAGACCCAGTACTTC